This T cell receptor (beta chain) was recovered during a study of OX40 agonist ivuxolimab in advanced cancers. The overall study: A diagnosis of hepatocellular carcinoma, melanoma, renal cell or head and neck cancer was present in dose-escalation patients. Study-wide results and limits: At 0.1 to 3.0 mg/kg and by week 6, CD4+ and CD8+ T cells in the blood had expanded clonally. CD8+ T cells averaged more expanded clones than CD4+.

Germline CDR1 reads MGHRA; CDR2 reads YSYEKL. With V trimmed by 3 bases and J by 2 bases, 6 bases remained unmatched. The CDR3 sequence is 15 residues long. Some clones are missing from TCRdb's copy, which holds only in-frame ones; the method was immunoSEQ multiplex PCR. The table records approximately 62,000 clones, roughly 92% of them present only once. For this clone: The antigen is not known.

This receptor was identified in an adult with an advanced solid tumor such as melanoma, head and neck, liver or kidney cancer. The chain recombines TRBV4-1 with TRBJ2-7; 8 nucleotides agree with TRBD1. This material consisted of CD4+ or CD8+ T cells sorted from blood, taken in a trial of the OX40 agonist ivuxolimab. The CDR3 nucleotides read TGCGCCAGCAGCCAGGCAGGGGGCCAGGCCTACGAGCAGTACTTC. It specifies CASSQAGGQAYEQYF.